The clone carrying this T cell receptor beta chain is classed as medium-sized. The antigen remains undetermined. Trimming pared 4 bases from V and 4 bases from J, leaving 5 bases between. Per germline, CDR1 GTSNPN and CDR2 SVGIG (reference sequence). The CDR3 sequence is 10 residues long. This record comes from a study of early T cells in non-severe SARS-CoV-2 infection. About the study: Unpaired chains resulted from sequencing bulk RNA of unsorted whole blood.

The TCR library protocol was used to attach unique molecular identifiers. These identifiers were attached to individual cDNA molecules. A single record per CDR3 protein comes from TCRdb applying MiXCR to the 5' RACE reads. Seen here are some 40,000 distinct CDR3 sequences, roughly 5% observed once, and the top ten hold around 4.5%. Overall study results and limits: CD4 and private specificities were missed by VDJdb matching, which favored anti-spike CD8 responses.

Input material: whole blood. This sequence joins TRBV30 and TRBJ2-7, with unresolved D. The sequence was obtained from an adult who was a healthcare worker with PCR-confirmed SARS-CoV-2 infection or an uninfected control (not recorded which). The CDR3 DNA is TGTGCCTGGAAGGGTTACGAGCAGTACTTC. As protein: CAWKGYEQYF.